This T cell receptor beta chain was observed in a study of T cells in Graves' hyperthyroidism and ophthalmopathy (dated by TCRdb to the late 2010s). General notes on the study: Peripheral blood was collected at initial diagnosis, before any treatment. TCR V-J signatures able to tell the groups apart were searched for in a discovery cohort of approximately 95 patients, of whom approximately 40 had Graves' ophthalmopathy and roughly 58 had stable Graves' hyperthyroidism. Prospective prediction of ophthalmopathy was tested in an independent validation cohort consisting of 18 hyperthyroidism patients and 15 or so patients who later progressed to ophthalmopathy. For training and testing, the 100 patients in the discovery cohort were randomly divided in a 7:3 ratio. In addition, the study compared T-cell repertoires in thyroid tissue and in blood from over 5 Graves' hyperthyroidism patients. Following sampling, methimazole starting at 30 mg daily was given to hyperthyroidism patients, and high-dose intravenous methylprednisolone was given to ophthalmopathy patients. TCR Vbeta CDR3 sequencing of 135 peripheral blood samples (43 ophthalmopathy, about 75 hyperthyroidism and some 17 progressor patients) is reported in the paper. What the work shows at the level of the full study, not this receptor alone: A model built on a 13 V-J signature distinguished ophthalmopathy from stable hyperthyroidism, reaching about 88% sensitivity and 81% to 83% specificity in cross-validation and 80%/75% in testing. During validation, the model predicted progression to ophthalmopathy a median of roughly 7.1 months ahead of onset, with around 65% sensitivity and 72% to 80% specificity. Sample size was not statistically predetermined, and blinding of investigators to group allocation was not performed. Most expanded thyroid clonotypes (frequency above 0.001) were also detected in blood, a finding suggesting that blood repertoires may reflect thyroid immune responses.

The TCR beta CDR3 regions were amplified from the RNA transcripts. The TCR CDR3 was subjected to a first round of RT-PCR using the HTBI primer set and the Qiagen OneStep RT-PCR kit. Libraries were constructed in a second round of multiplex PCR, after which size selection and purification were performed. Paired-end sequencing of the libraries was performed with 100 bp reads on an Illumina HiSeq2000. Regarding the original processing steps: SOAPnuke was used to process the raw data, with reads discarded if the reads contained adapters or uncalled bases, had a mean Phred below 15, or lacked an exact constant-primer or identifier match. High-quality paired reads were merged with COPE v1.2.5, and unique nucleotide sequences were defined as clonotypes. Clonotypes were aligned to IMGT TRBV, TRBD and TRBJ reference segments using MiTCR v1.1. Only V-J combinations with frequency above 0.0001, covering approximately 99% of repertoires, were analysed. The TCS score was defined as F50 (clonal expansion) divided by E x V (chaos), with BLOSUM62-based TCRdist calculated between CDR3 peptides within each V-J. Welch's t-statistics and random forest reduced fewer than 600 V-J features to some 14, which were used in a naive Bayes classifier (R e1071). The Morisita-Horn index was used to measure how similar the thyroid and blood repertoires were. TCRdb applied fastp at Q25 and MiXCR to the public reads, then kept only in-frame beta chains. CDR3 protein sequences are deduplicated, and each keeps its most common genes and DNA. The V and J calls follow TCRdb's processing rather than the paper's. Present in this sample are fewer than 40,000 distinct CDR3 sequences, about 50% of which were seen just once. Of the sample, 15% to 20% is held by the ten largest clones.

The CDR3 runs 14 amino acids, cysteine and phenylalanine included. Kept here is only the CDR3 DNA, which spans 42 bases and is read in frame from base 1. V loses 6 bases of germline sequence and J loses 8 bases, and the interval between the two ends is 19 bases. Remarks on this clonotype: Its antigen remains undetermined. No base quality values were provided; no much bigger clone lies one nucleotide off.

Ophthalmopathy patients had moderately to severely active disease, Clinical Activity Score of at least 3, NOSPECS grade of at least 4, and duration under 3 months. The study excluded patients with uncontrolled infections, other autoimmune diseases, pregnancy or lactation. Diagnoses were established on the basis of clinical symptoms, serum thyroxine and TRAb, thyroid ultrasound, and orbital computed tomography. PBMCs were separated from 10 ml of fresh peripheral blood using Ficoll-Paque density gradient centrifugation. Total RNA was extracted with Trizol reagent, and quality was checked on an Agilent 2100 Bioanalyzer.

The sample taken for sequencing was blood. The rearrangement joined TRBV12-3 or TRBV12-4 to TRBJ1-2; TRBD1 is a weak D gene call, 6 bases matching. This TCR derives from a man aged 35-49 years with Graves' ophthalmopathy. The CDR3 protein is CASRPRSQGKGYTF. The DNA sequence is TGTGCCAGCAGACCCCGAAGTCAGGGGAAAGGCTACACCTTC.